The 21 T cell receptor beta chains below were found in one sample sequenced in a study of control samples from healthy donors and cancer patients. Sequenced by immunoSEQ multiplex PCR; TCRdb stores in-frame clones only, minus some. The sample contains 100,000 or so clones, about 90% of which appear only once. Sequenced: blood. The source of these receptors is a young woman in good health.

This clone has just one count. This chain joins TRBV3-1 (or the pseudogene TRBV3-2) and TRBJ1-6; D not certain. The CDR3 is 13 residues long. V lost 4 bases and J lost 10, with 11 bases in between. Germline assignment: CDR1 LGHDT and CDR2 YNNKEL (reference sequence). CDR3 sequence: CASSPPSLSPLHF. CDR3 bases: TGTGCCAGCAGCCCCCCTAGTTTGTCACCCCTCCACTTT.

V usage is TRBV2 and J usage is TRBJ2-1; no definite D call. The CDR3 loop spans 12 amino acids. Looked up from germline, CDR1 is SNHLY and CDR2 is FYNNEI. Trimming cost V 6 bases and J 2 bases, with 5 bases left between them. For the CDR3, the DNA is TGTGCCAGCAGGGGAACCTACAATGAGCAGTTCTTC. Protein: CASRGTYNEQFF.

The chain uses TRBV5-4 and TRBJ2-5, with 9 bases identical to TRBD1. With V trimmed by 0 bases and J by 1 base, 7 bases remained unmatched. Germline CDR1 reads SGHNT; CDR2 reads YYREEE (reference sequence). This CDR3 comprises 17 residues. The CDR3 DNA follows: TGTGCCAGCAGCTTGGTAGCGGTGACAGGGGGCCAAGAGACCCAGTACTTC. This codes for CASSLVAVTGGQETQYF.

The gene calls are TRBV19 and TRBJ2-5; tentatively, D is TRBD1 (6 bases). The CDR3 consists of 16 residues. The germline gives CDR1 LNHDA, CDR2 SQIVND (reference sequence). V was pared by 5 bases and J by 11 bases, with 27 bases between. Here the CDR3 reads CASSAPSAGDAPLQYF. The CDR3 coding sequence is TGTGCCAGTAGTGCACCTTCCGCAGGGGACGCCCCACTACAGTACTTC.

The CDR3 sequence: CASRAPSYEQYF. CDR3 nucleotides: TGCGCCAGCAGGGCACCTTCCTACGAGCAGTACTTC. The J gene is TRBJ2-7, the V gene TRBV5-1; D unclear. Germline V gives CDR1 SGHRS, CDR2 YFSETQ. Trimming stripped 5 bases from V and 1 base from J, with 7 bases between. This CDR3 has 12 amino acids.

This clone appeared a single time. The J gene is TRBJ2-2, the V gene TRBV30; TRBD1 matches 7 bases. V shed 7 bases, J shed 2 bases, and the junction held 7 bases outside the gene matches. The CDR3 totals 14 residues. The germline gives CDR1 GTSNPN, CDR2 SVGIG (reference sequence). CDR3 nucleotides: TGTGCCTATGACAGGGCCCACAACACCGGGGAGCTGTTTTTT. Translation gives CAYDRAHNTGELFF.

V and J are TRBV2 and TRBJ2-1; TRBD1 aligns across 10 bases. The CDR3 totals 14 residues. After removal of 9 bases from V and 4 bases from J, the junction contained 6 bases not matched to a gene. Germline lookup yields CDR1 SNHLY and CDR2 FYNNEI. The CDR3 loop is CARTGTGVYNEQFF. In nucleotides, the CDR3 is TGTGCCAGAACTGGGACAGGGGTATACAATGAGCAGTTCTTC. Looking up the rest from reference TRBV2 and TRBJ2-1 gives the full variable domain: EPEVTQTPSHQVTQMGQEVILRCVPISNHLYFYWYRQILGQKVEFLVSFYNNEISEKSEIFDDQFSVERPDGSNFTLKIRSTKLEDSAMYFCARTGTGVYNEQFFGPGTRLTVL.

The V call is TRBV30, the J call TRBJ2-5; 7 positions agree with TRBD2. Germline trimming cut 7 bases from V and 4 bases from J; bases unmatched to any gene: 12. In germline, CDR1 is GTSNPN, CDR2 SVGIG (reference sequence). This CDR3 is 14 amino acids long. Here the CDR3 reads CASIGWGGAETQYF. CDR3 bases: TGTGCCTCGATTGGTTGGGGAGGGGCAGAGACCCAGTACTTC. Supplemented by reference TRBV30 and TRBJ2-5, the full variable domain reads SQTIHQWPATLVQPVGSPLSLECTVEGTSNPNLYWYRQAAGRGLQLLFYSVGIGQISSEVPQNLSASRPQDRQFILSSKKLLLSDSGFYLCASIGWGGAETQYFGPGTRLLVL.

The DNA for the CDR3 is TGCGCCACCCCTCTGACAGGGTGTGCCTACAATGAGCAGTTCTTC. Protein sequence: CATPLTGCAYNEQFF. The chain links TRBV4-1 to TRBJ2-1, with 7 bases identical to TRBD1. Germline V gene data show CDR1 as MGHRA and CDR2 as YSYEKL. With V trimmed by 10 bases and J by 2 bases, 11 bases remained unmatched. There are 15 residues in the CDR3.

The CDR3 protein is CASSFTLRGRAEAFF. The CDR3 region has the DNA TGTGCCAGCAGTTTTACCCTCCGGGGTCGCGCTGAAGCTTTCTTT. This chain connects TRBV28 to TRBJ1-1; D gene uncertain. Germline V CDR1 and CDR2: MDHEN, SYDVKM. The CDR3 is 15 residues long. The V gene lost 3 bases and the J gene lost 6 bases, with 17 bases spanning the gap.

V and J are TRBV7-9 and TRBJ1-2; D may be TRBD1 (5 bases). CDR1 and CDR2 from the germline V gene are SEHNR and FQNEAQ (reference sequence). Between the trimmed V and J ends, which lost 5 bases and 0 bases, there was a span of 10 bases. The CDR3 consists of 14 residues. CDR3 in DNA: TGTGCCAGCAGCCCGGGGGGGGCTAACTATGGCTACACCTTC. Translating gives CASSPGGANYGYTF.

CDR3 bases: TGTGCCAGCAGTTACTCTCGGGGTCAGACTGGAAACACCATATATTTT. Its protein product is CASSYSRGQTGNTIYF. The rearrangement uses TRBV6-5 and TRBJ1-3; D remains ambiguous. With 0 bases removed from V and 2 bases from J, the gap between germline ends came to 11 bases. CDR1 MNHEY and CDR2 SVGAGI come from the germline V gene. The CDR3 sequence is 16 residues long.

This chain links TRBV28 with TRBJ1-1; D not certain. The CDR3 has 13 residues. V lost 8 bases, J lost 1 base, and 11 bases lay in between. Germline CDR1 is MDHEN and CDR2 is SYDVKM. The CDR3 DNA sequence: TGTGCCAGCCTACGATCGGGGAACACTGAAGCTTTCTTT. As protein: CASLRSGNTEAFF.

The rearrangement uses TRBV20-1 and TRBJ1-4, with D possibly matching TRBD1 (6 bases). Germline lookup yields CDR1 DFQATT and CDR2 SNEGSKA (reference sequence). V was pared by 5 bases and J by 5 bases, with 9 bases between. This CDR3 spans 12 amino acids. The CDR3 DNA reads TGCAGTGCTGGTGACAGGAATGAAAAACTGTTTTTT. Encoded protein: CSAGDRNEKLFF.

V gene TRBV28 combines with J gene TRBJ1-5; possible D gene TRBD1, 5 bases. The CDR3 contains 14 residues. V was trimmed by 2 bases and J by 1 base, leaving 6 bases between them. Germline V gives CDR1 MDHEN, CDR2 SYDVKM. The CDR3 spells CASSLAGSNQPQHF. CDR3 bases: TGTGCCAGCAGTTTAGCAGGGAGCAATCAGCCCCAGCATTTT.

CDR3 loop: CASSLIGKRNEQFF. The CDR3 region has the DNA TGTGCCAGCAGCTTGATCGGGAAAAGAAATGAGCAGTTCTTC. The genes are TRBV5-4 and TRBJ2-1; TRBD2 is a possible D gene (5 bases). Germline assignment: CDR1 SGHNT and CDR2 YYREEE (reference sequence). The length of the CDR3 is 14 residues. Trimming pared 1 base from V and 7 bases from J, leaving 12 bases between.

This CDR3 is CASSLGPPYEQYF. CDR3 sequence (DNA): TGTGCCAGCAGTTTAGGCCCCCCCTACGAGCAGTACTTC. This rearrangement joins TRBV27 to TRBJ2-7; D gene unclear. This CDR3 spans 13 amino acids. Germline V gene sequence: CDR1 MNHEY, CDR2 SMNVEV (reference sequence). V was trimmed by 2 bases and J by 2 bases, leaving 7 bases between them.

Here the CDR3 DNA reads TGTGCCAGCAGCCCAGGGGGTCCTAGCGGGACCTATGAGCAGTTCTTC. This encodes CASSPGGPSGTYEQFF. The rearrangement links TRBV3-1 (or the pseudogene TRBV3-2) to TRBJ2-1, with 9 positions matching TRBD2. The CDR3 extends over 16 amino acids. The germline CDR1 and CDR2 sequences are LGHDT and YNNKEL (reference sequence). The trim removed 4 bases at V and 8 bases at J, leaving 12 bases unmatched.

This clone was observed once. This chain connects TRBV7-6 to TRBJ1-1; 8 bases are a match to TRBD1. The V segment lost 5 bases and the J segment 8 bases; nucleotides outside the gene matches: 13. CDR1 and CDR2 (germline): SGHVS, FNYEAQ. The CDR3 runs to 15 residues. As DNA, the CDR3 is TGTGCCAGCAGCCTACGGCGTCAGGGGGCGGCGGAAGCTTTCTTT. Amino acids: CASSLRRQGAAEAFF.

This clone turned up a few times. The genes are TRBV30 and TRBJ1-1, with 11 bases fitting TRBD1. The CDR3 has 15 amino acids. Germline V lookup: CDR1 GTSNPN, CDR2 SVGIG (reference sequence). The J segment lost 11 bases and the V segment lost 0 bases, leaving 11 bases of the junction unmatched. The CDR3 spells CAWSVRVGQGATAFF. The CDR3 DNA reads TGTGCCTGGAGTGTACGAGTCGGACAGGGGGCCACGGCTTTCTTT.

V gene TRBV19 combines with J gene TRBJ1-1, with a weak D call TRBD1 (6 bases). V lost 0 bases and J lost 2, with 13 bases in between. This CDR3 region has 16 residues. Germline CDR1 and CDR2: LNHDA and SQIVND (reference sequence). The CDR3 sequence is CASSIDSGTINTEAFF. The CDR3 DNA reads as TGTGCCAGTAGTATAGATTCCGGGACAATTAACACTGAAGCTTTCTTT.